Below, one TCR beta chain is given with its context. Its antigen remains unidentified. This entry belongs to a study of cytomegalovirus exposure and HLA in healthy donors. General study points: A missense DCLRE1C variant was associated with V- and J-gene trimming of TCR beta chains in a later analysis, and an independent cohort replicated the association. In an earlier analysis, in some 600 donors, most V segments appeared productive either ~87% or ~30% of the time. Owing to their indistinguishability, certain V segments, notably TRBV6-2 and TRBV6-3, were excluded.

A multiplex PCR was run with 60 Vbeta primers and 13 Jbeta primers. Profiled with immunoSEQ multiplex PCR; TCRdb holds only in-frame clones, not every one. The sample lists roughly 150,000 clones; 82% were seen once. V lost 1 base, J lost 4 bases, and 10 bases lay in between. The CDR3 is 13 amino acids. Germline CDR1 and CDR2: GTSNPN and SVGIG (reference sequence). The source of this sequence is a girl aged 2 to 9 in good health and CMV-seropositive. Input material: PBMCs. This rearrangement joins TRBV30 to TRBJ2-5, with D hard to call. The CDR3 loop reads CAWSGLAGETQYF. The CDR3 DNA reads TGTGCCTGGAGTGGGTTGGCAGGAGAGACCCAGTACTTC.